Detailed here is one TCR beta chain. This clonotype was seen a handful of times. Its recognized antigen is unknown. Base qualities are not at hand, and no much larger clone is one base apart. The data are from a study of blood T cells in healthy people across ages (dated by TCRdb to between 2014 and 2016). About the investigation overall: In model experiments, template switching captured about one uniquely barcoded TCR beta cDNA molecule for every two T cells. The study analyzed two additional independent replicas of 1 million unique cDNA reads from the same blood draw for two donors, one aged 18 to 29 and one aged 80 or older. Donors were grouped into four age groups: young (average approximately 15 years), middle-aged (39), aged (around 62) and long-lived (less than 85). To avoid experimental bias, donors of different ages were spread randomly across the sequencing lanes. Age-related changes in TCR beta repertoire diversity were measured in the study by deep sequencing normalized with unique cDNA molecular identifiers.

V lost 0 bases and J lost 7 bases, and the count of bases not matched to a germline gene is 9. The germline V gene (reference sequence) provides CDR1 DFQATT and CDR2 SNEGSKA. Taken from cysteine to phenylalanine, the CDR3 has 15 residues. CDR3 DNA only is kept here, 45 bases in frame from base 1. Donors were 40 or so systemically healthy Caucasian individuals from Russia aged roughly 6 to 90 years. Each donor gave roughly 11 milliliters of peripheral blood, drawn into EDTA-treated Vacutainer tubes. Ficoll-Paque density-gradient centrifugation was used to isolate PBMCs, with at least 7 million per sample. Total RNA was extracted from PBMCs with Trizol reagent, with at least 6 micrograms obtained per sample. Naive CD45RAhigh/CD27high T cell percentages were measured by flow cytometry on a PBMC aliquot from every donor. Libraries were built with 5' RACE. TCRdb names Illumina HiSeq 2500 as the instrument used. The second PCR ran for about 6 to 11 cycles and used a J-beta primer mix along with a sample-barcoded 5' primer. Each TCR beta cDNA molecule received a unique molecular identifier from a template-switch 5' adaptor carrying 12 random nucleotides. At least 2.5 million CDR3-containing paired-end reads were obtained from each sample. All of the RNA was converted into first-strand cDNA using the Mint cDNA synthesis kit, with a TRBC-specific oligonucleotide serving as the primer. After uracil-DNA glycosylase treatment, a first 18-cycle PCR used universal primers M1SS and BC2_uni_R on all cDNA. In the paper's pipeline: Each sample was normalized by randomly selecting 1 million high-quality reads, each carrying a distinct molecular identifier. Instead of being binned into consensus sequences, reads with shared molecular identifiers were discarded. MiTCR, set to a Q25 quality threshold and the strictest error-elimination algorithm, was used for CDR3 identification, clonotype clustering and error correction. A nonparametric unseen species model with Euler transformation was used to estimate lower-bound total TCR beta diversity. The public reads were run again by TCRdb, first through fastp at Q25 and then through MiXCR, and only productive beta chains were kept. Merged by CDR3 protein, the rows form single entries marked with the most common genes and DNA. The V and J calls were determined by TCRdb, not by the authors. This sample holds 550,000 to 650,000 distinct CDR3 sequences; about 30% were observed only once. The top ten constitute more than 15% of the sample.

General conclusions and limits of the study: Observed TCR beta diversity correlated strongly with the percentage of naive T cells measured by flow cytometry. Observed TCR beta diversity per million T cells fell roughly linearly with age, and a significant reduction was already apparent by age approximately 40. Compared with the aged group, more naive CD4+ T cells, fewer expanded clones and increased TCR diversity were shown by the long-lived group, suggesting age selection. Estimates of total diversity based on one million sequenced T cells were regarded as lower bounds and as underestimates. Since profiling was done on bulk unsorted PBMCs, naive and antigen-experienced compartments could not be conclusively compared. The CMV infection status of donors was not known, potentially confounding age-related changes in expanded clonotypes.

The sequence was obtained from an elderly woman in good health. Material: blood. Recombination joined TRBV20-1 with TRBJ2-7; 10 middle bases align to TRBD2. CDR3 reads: CSARDALAGVNEQYF. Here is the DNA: TGCAGTGCTAGAGATGCGCTAGCGGGGGTGAATGAGCAGTACTTC.